This TCR beta chain was retrieved from a study of a mutant IDH1 vaccine in newly diagnosed glioma. Clones were sequenced by immunoSEQ multiplex PCR, and TCRdb holds only the in-frame ones, with some missing. This table holds about 92,000 clones, around three quarters found once. Specified time point: baseline, week 1 (first vaccination visit). Treatment given: pre-vaccination baseline after standard-of-care therapy. This specimen consisted of PBMCs, obtained from a glioma patient treated with radiotherapy, temozolomide or both. The source is a man between 40 and 49 years old with glioma.

The chain's CDR3 is CASSLARDIDTQYF. The CDR3 coding sequence is TGCGCCAGCAGCTTGGCGCGGGATATAGATACGCAGTATTTT. V usage is TRBV5-1 and J usage is TRBJ2-3, with a weak D call TRBD2 (6 bases). The CDR3 loop spans 14 amino acids. Germline CDR1 is SGHRS and CDR2 is YFSETQ. The ends were cut back, 0 bases at V and 5 bases at J, with 10 bases in the middle. Using reference TRBV5-1 and TRBJ2-3 for the parts outside the CDR3, the full variable domain is KAGVTQTPRYLIKTRGQQVTLSCSPISGHRSVSWYQQTPGQGLQFLFEYFSETQRNKGNFPGRFSGRQFSNSRSEMNVSTLELGDSALYLCASSLARDIDTQYFGPGTRLTVL.